The 14 T cell receptor beta chains below come from one sample, sequenced in a study of monozygotic twins with inflammatory bowel disease. TCRdb re-called the 5' RACE reads; one entry per CDR3 protein, DNA not given. Its table lists approximately 380,000 distinct CDR3 sequences. Sequencing was done on a sample of blood. The receptors here all came from a human donor with ulcerative colitis or Crohn's disease, or a healthy co-twin of an affected twin (not recorded which).

The rearrangement links TRBV7-3 to TRBJ2-1; checking the TCRdb D call of TRBD1 is not possible without DNA. Germline values: CDR1 SGHTA, CDR2 FQGTGA. The CDR3 spans 15 residues. The chain's CDR3 is CASSLGPRGINEQFF.

The chain uses TRBV7-2 and TRBJ2-7; TCRdb's D gene call, TRBD1, goes unchecked for lack of DNA. The CDR3 runs 17 residues. Germline V gives CDR1 SGHTA, CDR2 FQGNSA. CDR3 sequence: CASSLRRIGGLPRLEYF.

This sequence joins TRBV7-3 and TRBJ1-5. The germline V gene has CDR1 SGHTA and CDR2 FQGTGA. The CDR3 loop spans 13 amino acids. The CDR3 loop is CASSLRMDQPQHF. Full variable domain (rest looked up from reference TRBV7-3 and TRBJ1-5): GAGVSQTPSNKVTEKGKYVELRCDPISGHTALYWYRQSLGQGPEFLIYFQGTGAADDSGLPNDRFFAVRPEGSVSTLKIQRTERGDSAVYLCASSLRMDQPQHFGDGTRLSIL.

This chain joins TRBV5-5 and TRBJ2-2; without DNA, the TCRdb call of TRBD1 cannot be checked. Germline V gives CDR1 SGHKS, CDR2 YYEKEE (reference sequence). The CDR3 contains 15 residues. CDR3 protein: CASSSEARDTGELFF.

The gene calls are TRBV5-1 and TRBJ1-4. The CDR3 is 14 amino acids. Germline lookup yields CDR1 SGHRS and CDR2 YFSETQ. Here the CDR3 reads CASSLTAENEKLFF.

The CDR3 loop is CASSPRQAPRSGELFF. The chain employs TRBV6-1 and TRBJ2-2; with no DNA, the TCRdb D assignment of TRBD1 cannot be verified. The CDR3 length is 16 residues. Per the germline V gene, CDR1 is MNHNS and CDR2 is SASEGT.

V usage is TRBV15 and J usage is TRBJ2-6. CDR3 length equals 15 residues. Germline CDR1 reads LNHNV; CDR2 reads YYDKDF (reference sequence). The CDR3 sequence: CATSRQGSGANVLTF.

The chain links TRBV30 to TRBJ2-3. Germline-derived CDR1 and CDR2 are GTSNPN and SVGIG (reference sequence). The CDR3 length is 12 residues. CDR3 amino acids: CAWSVGLDTQYF.

The V and J genes are TRBV10-3 and TRBJ2-4; the TRBD1 assignment by TCRdb is unverifiable without DNA. Germline V gene sequence: CDR1 ENHRY, CDR2 SYGVKD. CDR3 length: 14 residues. CDR3: CAISEGQSKNIQYF.

The CDR3 sequence: CASREDRDPDTQYF. The genes are TRBV27 and TRBJ2-3; TCRdb's D call of TRBD1 is untestable without DNA. The length of the CDR3 is 14 residues. CDR1 MNHEY and CDR2 SMNVEV come from the germline V gene (reference sequence).

This chain uses TRBV7-9 with TRBJ2-2. Germline CDR1 reads SEHNR; CDR2 reads FQNEAQ (reference sequence). The CDR3 has 14 amino acids. This CDR3 reads CASSLYSDTGELFF. Drawing the rest from reference TRBV7-9 and TRBJ2-2, the complete variable domain is DTGVSQNPRHKITKRGQNVTFRCDPISEHNRLYWYRQTLGQGPEFLTYFQNEAQLEKSRLLSDRFSAERPKGSFSTLEIQRTEQGDSAMYLCASSLYSDTGELFFGEGSRLTVL.

The chain joins TRBV27 to TRBJ2-7; checking the TCRdb D call of TRBD1 is not possible without DNA. The CDR3 sequence is 14 residues long. Germline V gene data show CDR1 as MNHEY and CDR2 as SMNVEV (reference sequence). The CDR3 sequence is CASRGVLSSYEQYF.

This chain links TRBV20-1 with TRBJ1-2. Germline V lookup: CDR1 DFQATT, CDR2 SNEGSKA (reference sequence). CDR3 length: 16 amino acids. CDR3 sequence reads: CSARDRRLGFDYGYTF.

The chain is built from TRBV6-2 or TRBV6-3 and TRBJ2-3; TCRdb's assignment of TRBD2 cannot be checked, as there is no DNA. Germline-derived CDR1 and CDR2 are MNHEY and SVGEGT. There are 19 residues in the CDR3. The CDR3 sequence: CASSYPPGTSGGTTDTQYF.